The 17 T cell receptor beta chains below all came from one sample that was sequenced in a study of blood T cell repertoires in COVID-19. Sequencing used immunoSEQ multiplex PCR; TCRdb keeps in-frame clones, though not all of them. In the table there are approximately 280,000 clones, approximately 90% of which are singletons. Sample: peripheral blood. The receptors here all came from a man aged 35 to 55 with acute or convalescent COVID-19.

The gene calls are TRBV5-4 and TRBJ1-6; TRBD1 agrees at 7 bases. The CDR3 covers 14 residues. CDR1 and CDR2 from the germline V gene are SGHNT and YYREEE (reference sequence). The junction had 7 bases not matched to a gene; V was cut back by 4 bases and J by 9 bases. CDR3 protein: CASSLQGDVSPLHF. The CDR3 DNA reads TGTGCCAGCAGCCTCCAGGGGGATGTTTCACCCCTCCACTTT.

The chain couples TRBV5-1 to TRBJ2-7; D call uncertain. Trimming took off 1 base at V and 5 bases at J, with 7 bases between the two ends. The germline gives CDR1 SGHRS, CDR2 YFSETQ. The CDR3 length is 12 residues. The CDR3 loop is CASSLTQNEQYF. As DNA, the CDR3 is TGCGCCAGCAGCTTGACACAAAACGAGCAGTACTTC.

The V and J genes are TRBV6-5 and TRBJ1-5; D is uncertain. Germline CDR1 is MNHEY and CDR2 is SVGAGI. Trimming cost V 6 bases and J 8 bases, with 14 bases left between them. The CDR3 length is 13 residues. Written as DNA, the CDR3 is TGTGCCAGCAGCCGGAGCCCGTGGGAGCCCCAGCATTTT. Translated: CASSRSPWEPQHF.

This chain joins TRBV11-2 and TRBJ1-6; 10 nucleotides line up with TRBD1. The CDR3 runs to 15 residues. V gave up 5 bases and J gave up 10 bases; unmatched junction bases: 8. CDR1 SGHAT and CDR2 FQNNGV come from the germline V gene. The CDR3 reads CASSLFGTGESPLHF. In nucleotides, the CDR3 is TGTGCCAGCAGCCTGTTCGGGACAGGGGAGTCACCCCTCCACTTT.

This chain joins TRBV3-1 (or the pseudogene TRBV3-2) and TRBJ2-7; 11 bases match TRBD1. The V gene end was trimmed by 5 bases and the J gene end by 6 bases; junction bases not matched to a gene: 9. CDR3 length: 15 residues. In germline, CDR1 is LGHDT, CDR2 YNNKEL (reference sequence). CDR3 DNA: TGTGCCAGCAGCTACAGGACAGGGGGCCGTGGCGAGCAGTACTTC. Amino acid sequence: CASSYRTGGRGEQYF.

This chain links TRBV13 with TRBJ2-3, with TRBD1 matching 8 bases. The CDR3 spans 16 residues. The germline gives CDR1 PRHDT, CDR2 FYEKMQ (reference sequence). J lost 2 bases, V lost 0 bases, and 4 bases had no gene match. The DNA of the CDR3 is TGTGCCAGCAGCTTAGGCGGGACAGGAAACACAGATACGCAGTATTTT. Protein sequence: CASSLGGTGNTDTQYF. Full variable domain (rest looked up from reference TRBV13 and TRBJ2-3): AAGVIQSPRHLIKEKRETATLKCYPIPRHDTVYWYQQGPGQDPQFLISFYEKMQSDKGSIPDRFSAQQFSDYHSELNMSSLELGDSALYFCASSLGGTGNTDTQYFGPGTRLTVL.

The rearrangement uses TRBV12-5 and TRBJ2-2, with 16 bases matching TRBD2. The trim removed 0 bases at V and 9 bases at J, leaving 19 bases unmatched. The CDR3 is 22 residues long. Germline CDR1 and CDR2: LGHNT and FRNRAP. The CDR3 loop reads CASGLVPGTSGGASKAGRELFF. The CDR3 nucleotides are TGTGCTAGTGGTTTGGTACCCGGGACTAGCGGGGGGGCGTCAAAGGCCGGGAGGGAGCTGTTTTTT.

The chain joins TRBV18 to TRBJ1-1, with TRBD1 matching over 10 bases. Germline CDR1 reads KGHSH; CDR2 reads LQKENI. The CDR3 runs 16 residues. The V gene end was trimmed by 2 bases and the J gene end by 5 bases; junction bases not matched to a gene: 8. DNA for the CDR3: TGTGCCAGCTCACCAAACCCCGGACAGGGGGGGACTGAAGCTTTCTTT. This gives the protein CASSPNPGQGGTEAFF.

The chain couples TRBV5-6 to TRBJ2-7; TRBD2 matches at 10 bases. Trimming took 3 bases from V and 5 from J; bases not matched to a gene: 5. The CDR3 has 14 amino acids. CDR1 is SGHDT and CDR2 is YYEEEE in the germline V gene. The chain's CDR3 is CASSSGLAVNEQYF. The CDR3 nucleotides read TGTGCCAGCAGCTCCGGACTAGCGGTGAACGAGCAGTACTTC. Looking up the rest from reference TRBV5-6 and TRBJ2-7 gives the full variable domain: DAGVTQSPTHLIKTRGQQVTLRCSPKSGHDTVSWYQQALGQGPQFIFQYYEEEERQRGNFPDRFSGHQFPNYSSELNVNALLLGDSALYLCASSSGLAVNEQYFGPGTRLTVT.

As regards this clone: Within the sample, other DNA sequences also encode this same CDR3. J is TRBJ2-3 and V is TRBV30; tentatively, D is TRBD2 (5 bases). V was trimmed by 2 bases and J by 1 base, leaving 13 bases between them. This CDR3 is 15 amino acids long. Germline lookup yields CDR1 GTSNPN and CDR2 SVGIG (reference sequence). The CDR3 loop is CAWSYRSGGTDTQYF. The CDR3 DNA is TGTGCCTGGAGTTATAGGAGCGGAGGCACAGATACGCAGTATTTT.

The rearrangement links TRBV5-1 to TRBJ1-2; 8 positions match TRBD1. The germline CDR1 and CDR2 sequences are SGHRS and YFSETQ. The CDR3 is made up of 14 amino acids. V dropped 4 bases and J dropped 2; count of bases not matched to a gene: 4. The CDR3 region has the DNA TGCGCCAGCAGCGAGGGACAGGTCAACTATGGCTACACCTTC. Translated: CASSEGQVNYGYTF.

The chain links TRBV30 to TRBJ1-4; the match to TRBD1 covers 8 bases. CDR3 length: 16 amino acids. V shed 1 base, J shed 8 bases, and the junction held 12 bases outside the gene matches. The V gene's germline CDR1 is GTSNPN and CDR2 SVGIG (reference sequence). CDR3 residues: CAWSGTGGGKREKLFF. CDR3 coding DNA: TGTGCCTGGAGTGGAACAGGGGGTGGAAAAAGGGAAAAACTGTTTTTT. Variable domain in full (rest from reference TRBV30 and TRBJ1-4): SQTIHQWPATLVQPVGSPLSLECTVEGTSNPNLYWYRQAAGRGLQLLFYSVGIGQISSEVPQNLSASRPQDRQFILSSKKLLLSDSGFYLCAWSGTGGGKREKLFFGSGTQLSVL.

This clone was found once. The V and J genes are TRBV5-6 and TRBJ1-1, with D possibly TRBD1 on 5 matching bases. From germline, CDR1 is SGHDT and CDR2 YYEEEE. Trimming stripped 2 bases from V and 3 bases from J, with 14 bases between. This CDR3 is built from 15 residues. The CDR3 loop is CASSFLTADYTEAFF. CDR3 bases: TGTGCCAGCAGCTTCTTGACAGCCGACTACACTGAAGCTTTCTTT.

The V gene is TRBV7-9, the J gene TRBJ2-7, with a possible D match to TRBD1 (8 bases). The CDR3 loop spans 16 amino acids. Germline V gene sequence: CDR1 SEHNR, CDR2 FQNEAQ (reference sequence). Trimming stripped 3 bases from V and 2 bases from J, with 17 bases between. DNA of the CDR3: TGTGCCAGCAGCTTGGGGGGGCGACAGGGGACCTACGAGCAGTACTTC. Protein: CASSLGGRQGTYEQYF. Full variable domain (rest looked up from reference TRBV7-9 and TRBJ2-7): DTGVSQNPRHKITKRGQNVTFRCDPISEHNRLYWYRQTLGQGPEFLTYFQNEAQLEKSRLLSDRFSAERPKGSFSTLEIQRTEQGDSAMYLCASSLGGRQGTYEQYFGPGTRLTVT.

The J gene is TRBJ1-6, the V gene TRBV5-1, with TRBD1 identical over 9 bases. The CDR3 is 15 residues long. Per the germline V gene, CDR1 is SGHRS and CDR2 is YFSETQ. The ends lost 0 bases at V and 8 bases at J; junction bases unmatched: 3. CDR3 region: CASSLGQGVDSPLHF. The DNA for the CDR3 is TGCGCCAGCAGCTTGGGACAGGGGGTCGATTCACCCCTCCACTTT. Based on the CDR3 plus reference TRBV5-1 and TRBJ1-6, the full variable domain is KAGVTQTPRYLIKTRGQQVTLSCSPISGHRSVSWYQQTPGQGLQFLFEYFSETQRNKGNFPGRFSGRQFSNSRSEMNVSTLELGDSALYLCASSLGQGVDSPLHFGNGTRLTVT.

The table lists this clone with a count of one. The CDR3 DNA sequence: TGTGCCAGCGCCGACGGAAAAATGGGGCAGGCGGGCTACACCTTC. Protein sequence: CASADGKMGQAGYTF. This chain joins TRBV5-4 and TRBJ1-2; D may be TRBD1 (5 bases). Trimming left V 7 bases short and J 8 bases short, with 24 bases between. The CDR3 consists of 15 residues. The V gene's germline CDR1 is SGHNT and CDR2 YYREEE (reference sequence).

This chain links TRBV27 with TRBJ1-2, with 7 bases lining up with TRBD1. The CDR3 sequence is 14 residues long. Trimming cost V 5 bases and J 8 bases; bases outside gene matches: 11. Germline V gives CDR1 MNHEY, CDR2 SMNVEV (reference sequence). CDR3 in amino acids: CASSIPGDSKGYTF. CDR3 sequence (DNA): TGTGCCAGCAGTATACCTGGGGACAGTAAGGGCTACACCTTC.